What follows are 28 T cell receptor beta chains derived from one specimen sequenced in a study of shared clonotypes between healthy human individuals. Using immunoSEQ multiplex PCR, the repertoire was profiled, and TCRdb retains in-frame clones only, with some absent. The sample yields 2.5 million or so clones, 85% to 95% seen once. The sample comprised naive CD4+ T cells sorted from blood. Subset given: CD45RA+ positively selected. The source of these receptors is a man in his late teens or twenties in good health.

Worth noting for this clone: This same CDR3 is encoded by further DNA sequences in the sample. The gene calls are TRBV5-1 and TRBJ2-7; 7 bases map to TRBD2. This CDR3 is built from 11 residues. Germline loops: CDR1 SGHRS, CDR2 YFSETQ. Trimming at V came to 7 bases and at J to 2 bases, leaving 0 bases not matched to a gene. The CDR3 loop is CASREAYEQYF. The CDR3 nucleotides read TGCGCCAGCCGGGAGGCCTACGAGCAGTACTTC.

The chain carries TRBV4-3 and TRBJ2-1; 9 bases match TRBD1. CDR3 length equals 17 residues. The V segment lost 4 bases and the J segment 4 bases; nucleotides outside the gene matches: 11. Germline V gene sequence: CDR1 LGHNA, CDR2 YSLEER. In DNA, the CDR3 is TGCGCCAGCAGCCTACACTGGGGACAGGGTCTGTACAATGAGCAGTTCTTC. Translated, it gives CASSLHWGQGLYNEQFF.

This clone was picked up one time. The chain links TRBV4-2 to TRBJ2-4; weak D call: TRBD1 (5 bases). Germline loops: CDR1 LGHNA, CDR2 YNFKEQ. The CDR3 loop spans 14 amino acids. V lost 7 bases and J 5 bases, leaving 15 bases between the germline ends. The CDR3 loop is CASKSTGHQNIQYF. In DNA form, the CDR3 reads TGTGCCAGCAAGTCCACAGGACACCAAAACATTCAGTACTTC.

J is TRBJ2-7 and V is TRBV5-4; 8 bases line up with TRBD2. The CDR3 contains 13 residues. Germline assignment: CDR1 SGHNT and CDR2 YYREEE (reference sequence). With V trimmed by 7 bases and J by 4 bases, 7 bases remained unmatched. CDR3 residues: CASSRGGAYEQYF. The CDR3 DNA is TGTGCCAGCTCCCGGGGGGGGGCATACGAGCAGTACTTC.

This clone was detected only once. The chain uses TRBV19 and TRBJ1-2; D unresolved. The germline V and J ends were trimmed by 4 bases and 7 bases, with 13 bases remaining between them. Germline V gene sequence: CDR1 LNHDA, CDR2 SQIVND (reference sequence). The CDR3 covers 13 residues. CDR3 loop: CASSTIAWGGYTF. The CDR3 DNA is TGTGCCAGTAGTACAATAGCTTGGGGTGGCTACACCTTC. The whole variable domain, filled in from reference TRBV19 and TRBJ1-2, reads DGGITQSPKYLFRKEGQNVTLSCEQNLNHDAMYWYRQDPGQGLRLIYYSQIVNDFQKGDIAEGYSVSREKKESFPLTVTSAQKNPTAFYLCASSTIAWGGYTFGSGTRLTVV.

The genes are TRBV5-1 and TRBJ1-1; possibly TRBD1 for D (6 bases). The CDR3 has 16 residues. Germline V lookup: CDR1 SGHRS, CDR2 YFSETQ. With 2 bases removed from V and 0 bases from J, the gap between germline ends came to 14 bases. The CDR3 loop reads CASSFDTGNMNTEAFF. As DNA, the CDR3 is TGCGCCAGCAGCTTTGATACAGGGAACATGAACACTGAAGCTTTCTTT.

The table lists this clone with a count of one. The chain joins TRBV6-4 to TRBJ1-6; weak D call: TRBD1 (5 bases). The germline CDR1 and CDR2 sequences are MRHNA and SNTAGT. The ends were cut back, 8 bases at V and 7 bases at J, with 15 bases in the middle. The CDR3 loop spans 14 amino acids. CDR3 nucleotides: TGTGCCAGCGGAACGGGACTTAGCAATTCACCCCTCCACTTT. It translates to CASGTGLSNSPLHF.

As to this clone: Additional DNA sequences in this sample encode the identical CDR3. The rearrangement uses TRBV5-4 and TRBJ2-7; the match to TRBD2 covers 14 bases. Per the germline V gene, CDR1 is SGHNT and CDR2 is YYREEE (reference sequence). Unmatched junction bases numbered 2, after V lost 3 bases and J lost 3 bases. The CDR3 is made up of 15 amino acids. For the CDR3, the DNA is TGTGCCAGCAGCTCAGGACTAGCGGGGGGCTACGAGCAGTACTTC. This translates into CASSSGLAGGYEQYF.

The V gene is TRBV30, the J gene TRBJ2-5; TRBD2 aligns across 8 bases. CDR1 and CDR2 from the germline V gene are GTSNPN and SVGIG (reference sequence). V trimming: 2 bases; J trimming: 4 bases; junction bases outside the gene matches: 6. The CDR3 covers 14 residues. CDR3 sequence (DNA): TGTGCCTGGAGTTATATAGCGGGAATAGAGACCCAGTACTTC. It encodes CAWSYIAGIETQYF.

The V gene is TRBV19, the J gene TRBJ2-7, with TRBD2 matching 7 bases. J was trimmed by 7 bases and V by 3 bases; bases with no gene match: 12. Germline V gene sequence: CDR1 LNHDA, CDR2 SQIVND (reference sequence). The CDR3 consists of 15 residues. CDR3 DNA: TGTGCCAGTAGTATTGGCCGGCAGGGAGCGGGAGAGCAGTACTTC. This translates into CASSIGRQGAGEQYF.

V usage is TRBV6-5 and J usage is TRBJ2-2; no clear D gene. The V gene lost 2 bases and the J gene lost 6 bases, with 10 bases spanning the gap. This CDR3 contains 14 residues. CDR1 MNHEY and CDR2 SVGAGI come from the germline V gene. The CDR3 loop reads CASSYAPHAGELFF. In DNA form, the CDR3 reads TGTGCCAGCAGTTACGCACCCCACGCCGGGGAGCTGTTTTTT.

The chain carries TRBV7-2 and TRBJ1-2, with 7 bases aligning to TRBD1. The germline gives CDR1 SGHTA, CDR2 FQGNSA. CDR3 length: 13 residues. After removal of 5 bases from V and 7 bases from J, the junction contained 7 bases not matched to a gene. In DNA form, the CDR3 reads TGTGCCAGCAGCCCCCGACAGGGTGGTGGCTACACCTTC. Amino acids: CASSPRQGGGYTF. Full variable domain (outside the CDR3, taken from reference TRBV7-2 and TRBJ1-2): GAGVSQSPSNKVTEKGKDVELRCDPISGHTALYWYRQSLGQGLEFLIYFQGNSAPDKSGLPSDRFSAERTGGSVSTLTIQRTQQEDSAVYLCASSPRQGGGYTFGSGTRLTVV.

The chain recombines TRBV27 with TRBJ2-3; D is unclear. Looked up from germline, CDR1 is MNHEY and CDR2 is SMNVEV (reference sequence). With 6 bases removed from V and 0 bases from J, the gap between germline ends came to 4 bases. The CDR3 runs to 12 residues. Here the CDR3 reads CASRHSTDTQYF. CDR3 in DNA: TGTGCCAGCAGACATAGCACAGATACGCAGTATTTT.

CDR3 protein: CASSPPGPERARGFF. CDR3 nucleotides: TGTGCCAGCTCACCCCCGGGACCCGAAAGGGCCCGGGGGTTCTTC. V and J are TRBV18 and TRBJ2-1, with D perhaps given as TRBD1 or TRBD2 (5 bases each). V was trimmed by 3 bases and J by 15 bases, leaving 24 bases between them. Germline assignment: CDR1 KGHSH and CDR2 LQKENI. The CDR3 length is 15 residues.

The sample holds a few counts of this clone. The J gene is TRBJ1-2, the V gene TRBV9; TRBD1 aligns across 7 bases. This CDR3 has 14 residues. CDR1 is SGDLS, CDR2 YYNGEE, per germline. V lost 0 bases and J lost 6; bases outside the gene matches: 5. In DNA, the CDR3 is TGTGCCAGCAGCGTAGAGACAGGGAGACATGGCTACACCTTC. Protein sequence: CASSVETGRHGYTF.

The V call is TRBV5-1, the J call TRBJ2-3, with TRBD1 matching over 8 bases. Germline V gene data show CDR1 as SGHRS and CDR2 as YFSETQ. The CDR3 runs 16 residues. The trim removed 2 bases at V and 4 bases at J, leaving 9 bases unmatched. CDR3 sequence reads: CASSFAGQGLPDTQYF. CDR3 sequence (DNA): TGCGCCAGCAGCTTCGCCGGACAGGGATTGCCAGATACGCAGTATTTT.

The chain has TRBV5-1 and TRBJ1-4; tentatively, D is TRBD1 (5 bases). Germline loops: CDR1 SGHRS, CDR2 YFSETQ. The CDR3 runs 14 residues. V lost 2 bases and J 3 bases, leaving 8 bases between the germline ends. The DNA for the CDR3 is TGCGCCAGCAGCTTTGACAGCCCTAATGAAAAACTGTTTTTT. Its protein product is CASSFDSPNEKLFF.

The V and J genes are TRBV25-1 and TRBJ1-2; D uncertain. CDR1 and CDR2 (germline): MGHDK, SYGVNS. CDR3 size: 10 residues. Trimming shortened V by 6 bases and J by 5 bases, and 4 bases separated the two germline ends. CDR3 in amino acids: CASRGYGYTF. DNA of the CDR3: TGTGCCAGCAGGGGATATGGCTACACCTTC.

The chain carries TRBV28 and TRBJ1-1, with 8 bases lining up with TRBD1. The germline gives CDR1 MDHEN, CDR2 SYDVKM. The CDR3 totals 11 residues. V trimming: 6 bases; J trimming: 9 bases; junction bases outside the gene matches: 3. DNA of the CDR3: TGTGCCAGCAGCGGACAGGGTAAAGCTTTCTTT. This codes for CASSGQGKAFF.

This clone was observed once. The chain employs TRBV5-6 and TRBJ2-5; D possibly matches TRBD1 or TRBD2 (5 bases each). The CDR3 loop spans 16 amino acids. V was clipped by 0 bases and J by 5 bases, with 17 bases between them. From germline, CDR1 is SGHDT and CDR2 YYEEEE. The CDR3 DNA is TGTGCCAGCAGCTTGGGGGGGAAGAGCTTTTCTGAGACCCAGTACTTC. Amino acids: CASSLGGKSFSETQYF.

The chain couples TRBV2 to TRBJ1-1, with D unresolved. CDR3 size: 15 residues. Per germline, CDR1 SNHLY and CDR2 FYNNEI. V lost 8 bases and J 2 bases, leaving 18 bases between the germline ends. CDR3 sequence reads: CASLKDGLGNTEAFF. The CDR3 DNA follows: TGTGCCAGCTTAAAAGACGGACTGGGAAACACTGAAGCTTTCTTT. Drawing the rest from reference TRBV2 and TRBJ1-1, the complete variable domain is EPEVTQTPSHQVTQMGQEVILRCVPISNHLYFYWYRQILGQKVEFLVSFYNNEISEKSEIFDDQFSVERPDGSNFTLKIRSTKLEDSAMYFCASLKDGLGNTEAFFGQGTRLTVV.

J is TRBJ1-1 and V is TRBV5-1, with D perhaps matching TRBD1 (5 bases). Between the trimmed V and J ends, which lost 3 bases and 3 bases, there was a span of 15 bases. CDR3 length: 15 amino acids. Germline V CDR1 and CDR2: SGHRS, YFSETQ. The CDR3 reads CASSWTVLGDTEAFF. The CDR3 nucleotides read TGCGCCAGCAGCTGGACCGTACTGGGGGACACTGAAGCTTTCTTT.

A single count supports this clone. This rearrangement joins TRBV5-6 to TRBJ2-3; 13 bases line up with TRBD2. V dropped 2 bases and J dropped 7; count of bases not matched to a gene: 4. In germline, CDR1 is SGHDT, CDR2 YYEEEE. This CDR3 contains 15 residues. This chain's CDR3 is CASSLLAGGFNTQYF. The CDR3 nucleotides read TGTGCCAGCAGCTTACTAGCGGGGGGGTTTAATACGCAGTATTTT.

The V call is TRBV30, the J call TRBJ2-5; D could derive from TRBD1 or TRBD2 (6 bases each). Germline V gene sequence: CDR1 GTSNPN, CDR2 SVGIG (reference sequence). This CDR3 comprises 12 residues. With 3 bases removed from V and 10 bases from J, the gap between germline ends came to 15 bases. CDR3 loop: CAWRGGKGNQYF. The DNA for the CDR3 is TGTGCCTGGAGAGGGGGGAAGGGTAACCAGTACTTC.

The V and J genes are TRBV11-3 and TRBJ1-2, with 8 bases identical to TRBD1. The germline gives CDR1 SGHNT, CDR2 YENEEA. J was trimmed by 6 bases and V by 3 bases; bases with no gene match: 6. The CDR3 totals 14 residues. The CDR3 DNA reads TGTGCCAGCAGCTTCCCCGGACAGGGAAATGGCTACACCTTC. Protein: CASSFPGQGNGYTF.

The CDR3 DNA reads as TGTGCCATCAGTGAGTCGAGAGGAAGGGGGAATTCACCCCTCCACTTT. It is translated as CAISESRGRGNSPLHF. The V gene is TRBV10-3, the J gene TRBJ1-6; D may be TRBD1 (6 bases). The CDR3 extends over 16 amino acids. Trimming took off 0 bases at V and 7 bases at J, with 13 bases between the two ends. CDR1 and CDR2 from the germline V gene are ENHRY and SYGVKD.

This chain connects TRBV7-2 to TRBJ2-1; perhaps TRBD2 as D (5 bases). The germline CDR1 and CDR2 sequences are SGHTA and FQGNSA. This CDR3 has 17 amino acids. Between the trimmed V and J ends, which lost 3 bases and 3 bases, there was a span of 18 bases. CDR3 sequence reads: CASSFSPPGLIYNEQFF. CDR3 bases: TGTGCCAGCAGCTTTTCTCCTCCGGGGTTGATCTACAATGAGCAGTTCTTC.

V is TRBV11-2 and J is TRBJ2-2; possible D gene TRBD1, 6 bases. The V end lost 6 bases, the J end lost 1 base, and 18 bases lay between the germline ends. The V gene's germline CDR1 is SGHAT and CDR2 FQNNGV. The CDR3 spans 17 residues. The CDR3 nucleotides read TGTGCCAGCAGGTCGAGGCTGGGACACCTGAACACCGGGGAGCTGTTTTTT. Its protein product is CASRSRLGHLNTGELFF.